This T cell receptor (beta chain) was observed in a study of OX40 agonist ivuxolimab in advanced cancers. The table came from immunoSEQ multiplex PCR; TCRdb's copy has only in-frame clones and leaves some out. The repertoire has approximately 87,000 clones, 88% of them found once; the top ten carry roughly 4%. Germline lookup yields CDR1 SGHTA and CDR2 FQGNSA. V was shortened by 2 bases and J by 2 bases, with 15 bases between the two germline ends. There are 16 residues in the CDR3. The sequence was collected from an adult with an advanced solid tumor such as melanoma, head and neck, liver or kidney cancer. This rearrangement joins TRBV7-2 to TRBJ2-5, with D unresolved. The source was CD4+ or CD8+ T cells sorted from blood, collected in a trial of the OX40 agonist ivuxolimab. The CDR3 spells CASSLFDPATQETQYF. In DNA form, the CDR3 reads TGTGCCAGCAGCTTATTTGACCCAGCAACACAAGAGACCCAGTACTTC.